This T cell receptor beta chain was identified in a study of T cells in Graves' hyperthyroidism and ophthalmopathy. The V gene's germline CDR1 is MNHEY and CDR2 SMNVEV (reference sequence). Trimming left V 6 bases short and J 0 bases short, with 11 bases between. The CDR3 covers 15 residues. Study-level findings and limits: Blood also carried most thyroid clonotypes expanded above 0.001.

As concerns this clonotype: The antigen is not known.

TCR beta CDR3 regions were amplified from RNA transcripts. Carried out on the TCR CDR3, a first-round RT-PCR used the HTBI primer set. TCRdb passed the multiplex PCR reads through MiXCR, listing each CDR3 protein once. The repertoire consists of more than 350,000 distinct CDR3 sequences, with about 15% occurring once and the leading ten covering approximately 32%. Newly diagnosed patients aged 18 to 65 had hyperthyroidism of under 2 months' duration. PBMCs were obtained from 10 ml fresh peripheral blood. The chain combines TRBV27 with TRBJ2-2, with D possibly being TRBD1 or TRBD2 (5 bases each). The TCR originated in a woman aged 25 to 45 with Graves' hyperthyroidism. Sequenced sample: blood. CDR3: CASSRDGANTGELFF. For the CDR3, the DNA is TGTGCCAGCAGCCGGGACGGCGCGAACACCGGGGAGCTGTTTTTT.